This TCR beta chain was sequenced for a study of PD-L1 blockade in urothelial cancer. Looking at the study overall: Chemotherapy regimens numbering 0 to 3 had been given to patients. Counts from blood samples showed a median of roughly 150,000 T cells.

Profiled with immunoSEQ multiplex PCR; TCRdb holds only in-frame clones, not every one. The data hold tens of thousands of clones, with about 88% observed a single time. Time point defined: peripheral blood 6 weeks after treatment start. The length of the CDR3 is 16 residues. V trimming: 4 bases; J trimming: 2 bases; junction bases outside the gene matches: 5. Germline CDR1 LGHNA, CDR2 YNFKEQ. The source of this sequence is a man in his 60s with urothelial cancer. The V and J genes are TRBV4-2 and TRBJ2-3, with TRBD2 matching over 11 bases. Sequencing was performed on PBMCs, taken around atezolizumab (anti-PD-L1) treatment. The CDR3 nucleotides are TGTGCCAGCAGCCTCGGGACTAGCGGCTTCACAGATACGCAGTATTTT. It specifies CASSLGTSGFTDTQYF.